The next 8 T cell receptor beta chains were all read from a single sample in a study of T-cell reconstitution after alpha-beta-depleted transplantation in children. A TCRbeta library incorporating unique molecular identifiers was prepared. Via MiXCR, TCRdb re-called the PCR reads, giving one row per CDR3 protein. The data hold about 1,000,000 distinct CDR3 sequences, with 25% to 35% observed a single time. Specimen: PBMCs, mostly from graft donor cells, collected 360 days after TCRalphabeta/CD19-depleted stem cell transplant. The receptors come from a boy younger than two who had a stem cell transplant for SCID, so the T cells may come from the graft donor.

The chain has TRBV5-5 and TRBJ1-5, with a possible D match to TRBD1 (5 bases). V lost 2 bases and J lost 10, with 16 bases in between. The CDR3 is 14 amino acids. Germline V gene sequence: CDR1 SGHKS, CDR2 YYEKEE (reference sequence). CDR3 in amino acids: CASSLKQGTLPQHF. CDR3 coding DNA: TGTGCCAGCAGCTTAAAGCAGGGAACCCTCCCCCAGCATTTT.

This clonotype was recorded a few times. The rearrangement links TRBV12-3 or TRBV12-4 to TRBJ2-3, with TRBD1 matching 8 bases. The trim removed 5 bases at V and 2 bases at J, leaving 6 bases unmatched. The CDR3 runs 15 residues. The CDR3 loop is CASSEDRGPTDTQYF. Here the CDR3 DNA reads TGTGCCAGCAGTGAAGACAGGGGACCCACAGATACGCAGTATTTT.

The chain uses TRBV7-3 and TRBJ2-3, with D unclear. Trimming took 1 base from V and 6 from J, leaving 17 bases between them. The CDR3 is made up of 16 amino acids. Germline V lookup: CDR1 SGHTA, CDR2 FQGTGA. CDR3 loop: CASSLMSSDLSDTQYF. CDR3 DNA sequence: TGTGCCAGCAGCTTAATGTCCAGCGACCTCTCGGATACGCAGTATTTT. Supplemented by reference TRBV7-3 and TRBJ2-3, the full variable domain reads GAGVSQTPSNKVTEKGKYVELRCDPISGHTALYWYRQSLGQGPEFLIYFQGTGAADDSGLPNDRFFAVRPEGSVSTLKIQRTERGDSAVYLCASSLMSSDLSDTQYFGPGTRLTVL.

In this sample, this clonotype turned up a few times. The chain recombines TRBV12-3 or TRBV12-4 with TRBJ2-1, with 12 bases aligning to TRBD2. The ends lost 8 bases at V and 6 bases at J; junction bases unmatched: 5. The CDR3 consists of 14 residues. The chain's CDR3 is CASATSGGSNEQFF. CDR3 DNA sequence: TGTGCCAGCGCGACTAGCGGGGGCTCCAATGAGCAGTTCTTC.

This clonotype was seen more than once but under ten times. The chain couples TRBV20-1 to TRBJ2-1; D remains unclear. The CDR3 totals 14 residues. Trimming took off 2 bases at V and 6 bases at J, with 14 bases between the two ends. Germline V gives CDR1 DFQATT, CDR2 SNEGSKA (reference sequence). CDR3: CSARKSLELNEQFF. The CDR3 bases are TGCAGTGCTAGAAAAAGTCTAGAGCTCAATGAGCAGTTCTTC.

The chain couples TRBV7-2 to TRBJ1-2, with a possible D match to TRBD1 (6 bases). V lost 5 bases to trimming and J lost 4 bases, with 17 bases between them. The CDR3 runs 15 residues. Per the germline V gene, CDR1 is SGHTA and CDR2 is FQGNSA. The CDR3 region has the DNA TGTGCCAGCAGCCCACAAGGGGGGGGGAGCTATGGCTACACCTTC. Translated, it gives CASSPQGGGSYGYTF.

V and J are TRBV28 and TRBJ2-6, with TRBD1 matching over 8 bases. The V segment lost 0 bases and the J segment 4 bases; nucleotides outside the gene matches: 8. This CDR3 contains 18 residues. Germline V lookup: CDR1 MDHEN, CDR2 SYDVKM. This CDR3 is CASSLWTGDMGGANVLTF. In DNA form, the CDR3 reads TGTGCCAGCAGTTTATGGACAGGGGATATGGGAGGGGCCAACGTCCTGACTTTC.

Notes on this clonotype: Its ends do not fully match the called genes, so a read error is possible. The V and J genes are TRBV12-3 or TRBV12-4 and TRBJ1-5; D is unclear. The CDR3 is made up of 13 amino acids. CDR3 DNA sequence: TGTACCAGCAGTTTATGGCGGGATCAGCCCCAGCATTTT. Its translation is CTSSLWRDQPQHF.